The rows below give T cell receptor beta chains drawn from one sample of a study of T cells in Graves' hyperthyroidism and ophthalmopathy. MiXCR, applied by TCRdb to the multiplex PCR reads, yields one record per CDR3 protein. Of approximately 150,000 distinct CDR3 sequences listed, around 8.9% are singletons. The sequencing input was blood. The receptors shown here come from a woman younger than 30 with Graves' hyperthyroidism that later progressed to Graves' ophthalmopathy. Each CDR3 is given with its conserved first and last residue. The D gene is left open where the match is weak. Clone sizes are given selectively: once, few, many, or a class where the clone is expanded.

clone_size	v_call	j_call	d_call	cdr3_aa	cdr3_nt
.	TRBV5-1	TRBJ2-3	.	CASSSEDPGAIWDTQYF	TGCGCCAGCAGCAGCGAGGACCCGGGAGCAATATGGGATACGCAGTATTTT
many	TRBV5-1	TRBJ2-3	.	CASSLVSPDTQYF	TGCGCCAGCAGCTTGGTTTCCCCAGATACGCAGTATTTT
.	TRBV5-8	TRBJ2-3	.	CASSLEEKSTDTQYF	TGTGCCAGCAGCTTGGAGGAGAAATCCACAGATACGCAGTATTTT
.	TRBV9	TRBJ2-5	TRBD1	CASSQAPGGLETQYF	TGTGCCAGCAGCCAAGCGCCAGGGGGATTGGAGACCCAGTACTTC
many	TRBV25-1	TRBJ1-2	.	CASSEYGANYGYTF	TGTGCCAGCAGTGAATACGGAGCCAACTATGGCTACACCTTC
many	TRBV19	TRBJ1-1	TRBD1	CASSRQGDVRTEAFF	TGTGCCAGTAGTAGACAGGGGGACGTGAGGACTGAAGCTTTCTTT
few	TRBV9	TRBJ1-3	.	CASGRSGNTIYF	TGTGCCAGCGGGAGGTCTGGAAACACCATATATTTT
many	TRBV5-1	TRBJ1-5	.	CASSLGSNQPQHF	TGTGCCAGCAGTTTAGGCAGCAATCAGCCCCAGCATTTT
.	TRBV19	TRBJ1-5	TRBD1	CASSTKTGLNQPQHF	TGTGCCAGTAGTACCAAGACAGGGTTGAATCAGCCCCAGCATTTT
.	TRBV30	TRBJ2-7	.	CAWNIGLNYEQYF	TGTGCCTGGAACATAGGACTGAACTACGAGCAGTACTTC
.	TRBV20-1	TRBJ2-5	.	CSARDLSGLGRQETQYF	TGCAGTGCTAGAGATTTATCCGGTCTCGGGCGACAAGAGACCCAGTACTTC
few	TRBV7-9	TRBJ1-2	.	CASSSERAYGYTF	TGTGCCAGCAGCTCGGAGCGAGCTTATGGCTACACCTTC
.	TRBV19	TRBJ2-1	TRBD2	CATKREGYNEQFF	TGTGCCACAAAGCGGGAGGGGTACAATGAGCAGTTCTTC
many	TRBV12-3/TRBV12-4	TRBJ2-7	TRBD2	CASSPIDTGLAGVEQYF	TGTGCCAGCAGTCCTATAGACACGGGACTAGCGGGAGTCGAGCAGTACTTC
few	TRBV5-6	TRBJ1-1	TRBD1	CASSFRDRGRTEAFF	TGTGCCAGCAGCTTCCGGGACAGGGGGCGGACTGAAGCTTTCTTT
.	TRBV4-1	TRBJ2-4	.	CASSQARLELAKNIQYF	TGCGCCAGCAGCCAAGCCCGACTGGAGCTAGCCAAAAACATTCAGTACTTC
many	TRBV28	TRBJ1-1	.	CASSWNRRPGSNTEAFF	TGTGCCAGCAGTTGGAACAGACGACCAGGGTCGAACACTGAAGCTTTCTTT
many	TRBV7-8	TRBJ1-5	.	CASSFDSRQKGGNQPQHF	TGTGCCAGCAGCTTCGACAGTCGACAGAAGGGGGGCAATCAGCCCCAGCATTTT
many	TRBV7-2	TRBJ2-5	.	CASNVLGQETQYF	TGTGCCAGCAATGTTCTAGGCCAAGAGACCCAGTACTTC
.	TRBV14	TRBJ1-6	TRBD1	CASSQEGQGYNSPLHF	TGTGCCAGCAGCCAAGAGGGACAGGGATATAATTCACCCCTCCACTTT
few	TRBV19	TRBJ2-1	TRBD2	CASSPNRLAGSNEQFF	TGTGCCAGTAGTCCAAACAGGCTAGCGGGGAGCAATGAGCAGTTCTTC
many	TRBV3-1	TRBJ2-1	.	CASSQIHLGEQFF	TGTGCCAGCAGCCAGATACATCTTGGGGAGCAGTTCTTC
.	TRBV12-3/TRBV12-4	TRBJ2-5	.	CASGGPLETQYF	TGTGCCAGCGGGGGACCTCTCGAGACCCAGTACTTC